This is a list of T cell receptor beta chains from one sample in a study of blood T cells in healthy people across ages. TCRdb recomputed calls from the 5' RACE reads with MiXCR, one row per CDR3 protein. The data show 1.4 million or so distinct CDR3 sequences, with less than 45% seen just once and about 4% held by the top ten. The sample taken for sequencing was blood. The receptors come from a woman under 30 in good health. Both conserved end residues are part of each CDR3. Each record gives: V gene, clone size, J gene, D gene, CDR3 protein, CDR3 DNA. A D gene is named only where the DNA matches it firmly. Some rows have no size entry. The others give once, few or many, or a class for an expanded clone.

v_gene: TRBV20-1
abundance: NA
j_gene: TRBJ2-7
d_gene: NA
CDR3aa: CGGVAQLLYNEQYF
CDR3nt: TGCGGAGGAGTAGCACAGCTGCTCTACAATGAGCAGTACTTC

v_gene: TRBV9
abundance: NA
j_gene: TRBJ1-2
d_gene: NA
CDR3aa: CTSSGGGSNYGYTF
CDR3nt: TGTACCAGCAGTGGCGGGGGCTCGAACTATGGCTACACCTTC

v_gene: TRBV15
abundance: NA
j_gene: TRBJ2-3
d_gene: NA
CDR3aa: CATSREIGDSRTDTQYF
CDR3nt: TGTGCCACCAGCAGAGAAATCGGAGACAGTAGGACAGATACGCAGTATTTT

v_gene: TRBV25-1
abundance: NA
j_gene: TRBJ2-5
d_gene: TRBD2
CDR3aa: CASNGLAGGHKETQYF
CDR3nt: TGTGCCAGTAACGGACTAGCGGGGGGCCATAAAGAGACCCAGTACTTC

v_gene: TRBV20-1
abundance: NA
j_gene: TRBJ2-3
d_gene: NA
CDR3aa: CSARDPSGPPGNTQYF
CDR3nt: TGCAGTGCTAGAGACCCTTCGGGACCCCCGGGGAATACGCAGTATTTT

v_gene: TRBV20-1
abundance: few
j_gene: TRBJ2-3
d_gene: NA
CDR3aa: CSGSRDDSTDTQYF
CDR3nt: TGCAGTGGGAGCCGGGACGATAGCACAGATACGCAGTATTTT

v_gene: TRBV20-1
abundance: many
j_gene: TRBJ1-2
d_gene: TRBD1
CDR3aa: CSARDGSGTGGYGYTF
CDR3nt: TGCAGTGCTAGAGATGGCTCGGGGACAGGGGGATATGGCTACACCTTC

v_gene: TRBV2
abundance: NA
j_gene: TRBJ1-2
d_gene: NA
CDR3aa: CASSEQAYYGYTF
CDR3nt: TGTGCCAGCAGTGAACAAGCTTACTATGGCTACACCTTC

v_gene: TRBV13
abundance: NA
j_gene: TRBJ2-7
d_gene: NA
CDR3aa: CASSLALRIHEQYF
CDR3nt: TGTGCCAGCAGCTTAGCTCTAAGGATTCACGAGCAGTACTTC

v_gene: TRBV6-2/TRBV6-3
abundance: NA
j_gene: TRBJ1-3
d_gene: NA
CDR3aa: CASSGRPDGNTIYF
CDR3nt: TGTGCCAGCTCCGGGAGACCCGATGGAAACACCATATATTTT

v_gene: TRBV20-1
abundance: few
j_gene: TRBJ2-7
d_gene: TRBD1
CDR3aa: CSASAPGQQKYF
CDR3nt: TGCAGTGCTAGCGCTCCGGGACAGCAAAAGTACTTC

v_gene: TRBV7-2
abundance: few
j_gene: TRBJ2-3
d_gene: TRBD2
CDR3aa: CASSLRPSGGLDTQYF
CDR3nt: TGTGCCAGCAGCTTAAGGCCTAGCGGGGGGTTAGATACGCAGTATTTT

v_gene: TRBV20-1
abundance: NA
j_gene: TRBJ2-4
d_gene: TRBD1
CDR3aa: CSATPRDRGPAIQYF
CDR3nt: TGCAGTGCGACCCCCCGGGACAGGGGCCCCGCAATTCAGTACTTC

v_gene: TRBV12-3/TRBV12-4
abundance: NA
j_gene: TRBJ2-5
d_gene: TRBD2
CDR3aa: CASSRWISGMETQYF
CDR3nt: TGTGCCAGCAGTCGGTGGATTAGCGGGATGGAGACCCAGTACTTC

v_gene: TRBV6-2/TRBV6-3
abundance: few
j_gene: TRBJ1-2
d_gene: NA
CDR3aa: CASSSPRDTAFIYTF
CDR3nt: TGTGCCAGCAGTTCACCCCGGGACACCGCTTTTATCTACACCTTC

v_gene: TRBV4-1
abundance: NA
j_gene: TRBJ1-2
d_gene: NA
CDR3aa: CASSQVYQGPDYGYTF
CDR3nt: TGCGCCAGCAGCCAAGTTTACCAGGGTCCGGACTATGGCTACACCTTC

v_gene: TRBV10-3
abundance: NA
j_gene: TRBJ1-2
d_gene: TRBD1
CDR3aa: CAISEQIRGLYTF
CDR3nt: TGTGCCATCAGTGAACAAATCAGGGGGCTCTACACCTTC

v_gene: TRBV6-2/TRBV6-3
abundance: few
j_gene: TRBJ2-5
d_gene: NA
CDR3aa: CATRPEGQETQYF
CDR3nt: TGTGCCACCAGACCGGAGGGGCAAGAGACCCAGTACTTC

v_gene: TRBV2
abundance: NA
j_gene: TRBJ2-2
d_gene: TRBD2
CDR3aa: CASSRRERGTGELFF
CDR3nt: TGTGCCAGCAGTCGGCGGGAGAGGGGCACCGGGGAGCTGTTTTTT

v_gene: TRBV7-2
abundance: few
j_gene: TRBJ2-1
d_gene: NA
CDR3aa: CASSLDHGVYNEQFF
CDR3nt: TGTGCCAGCAGCTTAGATCATGGGGTCTACAATGAGCAGTTCTTC

v_gene: TRBV12-3/TRBV12-4
abundance: NA
j_gene: TRBJ2-3
d_gene: TRBD2
CDR3aa: CASKLYLAGTDTQYF
CDR3nt: TGTGCCAGCAAACTTTACCTAGCGGGCACAGATACGCAGTATTTT

v_gene: TRBV11-2
abundance: NA
j_gene: TRBJ2-7
d_gene: TRBD1
CDR3aa: CASRFLRGRTSYEQYF
CDR3nt: TGTGCCAGCAGGTTTCTCAGGGGGCGCACGTCCTACGAGCAGTACTTC

v_gene: TRBV20-1
abundance: NA
j_gene: TRBJ2-7
d_gene: TRBD1
CDR3aa: CSATKTGTFCEQYF
CDR3nt: TGCAGTGCTACAAAGACAGGGACCTTCTGCGAGCAGTACTTC

v_gene: TRBV9
abundance: NA
j_gene: TRBJ2-4
d_gene: TRBD1
CDR3aa: CASSVGDRGNIQYF
CDR3nt: TGTGCCAGCAGCGTAGGGGACAGGGGAAACATTCAGTACTTC

v_gene: TRBV7-2
abundance: NA
j_gene: TRBJ2-7
d_gene: TRBD1
CDR3aa: CASSGTGTGALGQYF
CDR3nt: TGTGCCAGCAGTGGTACCGGGACAGGGGCTTTAGGGCAGTACTTC

v_gene: TRBV20-1
abundance: NA
j_gene: TRBJ2-1
d_gene: NA
CDR3aa: CSARTDYNEQFF
CDR3nt: TGCAGTGCTAGAACAGACTACAATGAGCAGTTCTTC

v_gene: TRBV15
abundance: NA
j_gene: TRBJ2-3
d_gene: NA
CDR3aa: CATSVPGQGIDTQYF
CDR3nt: TGTGCCACCAGCGTTCCGGGGCAGGGGATAGATACGCAGTATTTT

v_gene: TRBV5-1
abundance: NA
j_gene: TRBJ1-1
d_gene: NA
CDR3aa: CASSTSTGEAFF
CDR3nt: TGCGCCAGCAGCACCTCGACGGGTGAAGCTTTCTTT

v_gene: TRBV24-1
abundance: few
j_gene: TRBJ2-3
d_gene: NA
CDR3aa: CATSEGDTQYF
CDR3nt: TGTGCCACCAGTGAGGGGGATACGCAGTATTTT

v_gene: TRBV3-1
abundance: NA
j_gene: TRBJ2-7
d_gene: TRBD1
CDR3aa: CASSEGQRFYEQYF
CDR3nt: TGTGCCAGCAGCGAGGGACAGCGATTCTACGAGCAGTACTTC

v_gene: TRBV7-2
abundance: NA
j_gene: TRBJ2-7
d_gene: TRBD2
CDR3aa: CASSLDSGAIYEQYF
CDR3nt: TGTGCCAGCAGCTTAGATAGCGGGGCGATCTACGAGCAGTACTTC

v_gene: TRBV7-8
abundance: once
j_gene: TRBJ1-4
d_gene: NA
CDR3aa: CASSIRTSNEKLFF
CDR3nt: TGTGCCAGCAGCATAAGGACAAGTAATGAAAAACTGTTTTTT

v_gene: TRBV7-3
abundance: NA
j_gene: TRBJ2-3
d_gene: TRBD2
CDR3aa: CASSLMGSGRATDTQYF
CDR3nt: TGTGCCAGCAGCTTAATGGGTAGCGGGAGGGCCACAGATACGCAGTATTTT

v_gene: TRBV4-1
abundance: NA
j_gene: TRBJ2-2
d_gene: TRBD2
CDR3aa: CASSRLAGGELFF
CDR3nt: TGCGCCAGCAGCCGACTAGCGGGCGGGGAGCTGTTTTTT

v_gene: TRBV7-2
abundance: NA
j_gene: TRBJ2-5
d_gene: TRBD1
CDR3aa: CASRMGQSGTQYF
CDR3nt: TGTGCCAGCAGGATGGGACAGTCGGGGACCCAGTACTTC

v_gene: TRBV5-1
abundance: NA
j_gene: TRBJ1-5
d_gene: NA
CDR3aa: CASSYPRQLISNQPQHF
CDR3nt: TGCGCCAGCAGCTATCCGCGACAGCTTATTAGCAATCAGCCCCAGCATTTT

v_gene: TRBV6-2/TRBV6-3
abundance: NA
j_gene: TRBJ2-1
d_gene: TRBD2
CDR3aa: CASEPELAWDNEQFF
CDR3nt: TGTGCCAGCGAGCCCGAACTAGCGTGGGACAATGAGCAGTTCTTC

v_gene: TRBV6-6
abundance: NA
j_gene: TRBJ1-4
d_gene: TRBD1
CDR3aa: CASSHPDRETNEKLFF
CDR3nt: TGTGCCAGCAGTCACCCGGACAGGGAGACTAATGAAAAACTGTTTTTT

v_gene: TRBV7-9
abundance: NA
j_gene: TRBJ2-1
d_gene: NA
CDR3aa: CASSSSRTEQFF
CDR3nt: TGTGCCAGCAGCTCTAGTCGTACTGAGCAGTTCTTC

v_gene: TRBV6-1
abundance: many
j_gene: TRBJ2-3
d_gene: NA
CDR3aa: CASRGDSTDTQYF
CDR3nt: TGTGCCAGCAGGGGAGATAGCACAGATACGCAGTATTTT

v_gene: TRBV18
abundance: NA
j_gene: TRBJ2-1
d_gene: TRBD1
CDR3aa: CASGRQGDEQFF
CDR3nt: TGTGCCAGCGGACGACAGGGCGATGAGCAGTTCTTC

v_gene: TRBV29-1
abundance: NA
j_gene: TRBJ1-4
d_gene: NA
CDR3aa: CSVEEPGGEEKLFF
CDR3nt: TGCAGCGTTGAAGAACCCGGGGGCGAGGAAAAACTGTTTTTT

v_gene: TRBV12-3/TRBV12-4
abundance: NA
j_gene: TRBJ2-1
d_gene: NA
CDR3aa: CASRALGRGYNEQFF
CDR3nt: TGTGCCAGCAGGGCCCTGGGTCGGGGCTACAATGAGCAGTTCTTC

v_gene: TRBV7-2
abundance: few
j_gene: TRBJ1-1
d_gene: NA
CDR3aa: CASSSPPEGTEAFF
CDR3nt: TGTGCCAGCAGTTCCCCCCCCGAGGGCACTGAAGCTTTCTTT

v_gene: TRBV4-3
abundance: NA
j_gene: TRBJ1-5
d_gene: NA
CDR3aa: CASSQVFSFNQPQHF
CDR3nt: TGCGCCAGCAGCCAAGTCTTTAGCTTCAATCAGCCCCAGCATTTT

v_gene: TRBV29-1
abundance: NA
j_gene: TRBJ2-3
d_gene: NA
CDR3aa: CSLRQALSTDTQYF
CDR3nt: TGCAGCTTAAGACAGGCATTAAGCACAGATACGCAGTATTTT

v_gene: TRBV30
abundance: few
j_gene: TRBJ2-3
d_gene: NA
CDR3aa: CAGSQSDTQYF
CDR3nt: TGTGCCGGGAGTCAATCAGATACGCAGTATTTT

v_gene: TRBV27
abundance: NA
j_gene: TRBJ2-7
d_gene: NA
CDR3aa: CASTSGTNSYNEQYF
CDR3nt: TGTGCCAGCACCTCCGGGACAAACTCCTACAATGAGCAGTACTTC

v_gene: TRBV7-2
abundance: NA
j_gene: TRBJ2-7
d_gene: TRBD2
CDR3aa: CASSLGASGGYNEQYF
CDR3nt: TGTGCCAGCAGCTTAGGGGCTAGCGGGGGGTACAATGAGCAGTACTTC

v_gene: TRBV4-1
abundance: NA
j_gene: TRBJ2-6
d_gene: NA
CDR3aa: CASSQGRQLSGANVLTF
CDR3nt: TGCGCCAGCAGCCAAGGGAGACAACTTTCTGGGGCCAACGTCCTGACTTTC